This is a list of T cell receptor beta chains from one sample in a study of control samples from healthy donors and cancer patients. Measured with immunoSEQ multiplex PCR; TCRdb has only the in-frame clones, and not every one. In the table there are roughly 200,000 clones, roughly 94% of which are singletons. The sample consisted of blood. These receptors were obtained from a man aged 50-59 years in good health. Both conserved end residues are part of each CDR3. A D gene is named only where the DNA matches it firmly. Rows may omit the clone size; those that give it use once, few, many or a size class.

CDR3: CASSQDRSGTGGKEQYF
DNA: TGCGCCAGCAGCCAAGATCGCTCCGGGACAGGGGGTAAAGAGCAGTACTTC
V: TRBV4-1
D: TRBD1
J: TRBJ2-7
size: NA
length: 17

CDR3: CASSRDRSSYNEQFF
DNA: TGTGCCAGCAGCCGAGACAGGAGCTCCTACAATGAGCAGTTCTTC
V: TRBV7-3
D: NA
J: TRBJ2-1
size: NA
length: 15

CDR3: CASSQGQGNYGYTF
DNA: TGCGCCAGCAGCCAGGGACAGGGGAACTATGGCTACACCTTC
V: TRBV5-1
D: TRBD1
J: TRBJ1-2
size: once
length: 14

CDR3: CATLDRVTNTEAFF
DNA: TGTGCCACTTTAGACAGGGTGACGAACACTGAAGCTTTCTTT
V: TRBV2
D: TRBD1
J: TRBJ1-1
size: NA
length: 14

CDR3: CASSPAGGGETQYF
DNA: TGTGCCAGCAGCCCCGCCGGGGGAGGGGAGACCCAGTACTTC
V: TRBV11-2
D: TRBD2
J: TRBJ2-5
size: NA
length: 14

CDR3: CAAKTTGGGSDNEQFF
DNA: TGTGCCGCGAAAACCACGGGCGGGGGGTCCGACAATGAGCAGTTCTTC
V: TRBV10-3
D: TRBD2
J: TRBJ2-1
size: NA
length: 16

CDR3: CASSSGQGAGDTQYF
DNA: TGTGCCAGCAGCTCAGGACAGGGGGCAGGAGATACGCAGTATTTT
V: TRBV7-9
D: TRBD1
J: TRBJ2-3
size: NA
length: 15

CDR3: CASLPSRGRVYGYTF
DNA: TGTGCCAGCCTACCCTCCAGGGGGCGGGTCTATGGCTACACCTTC
V: TRBV19
D: TRBD1
J: TRBJ1-2
size: NA
length: 15

CDR3: CASSLGPGYQETQYF
DNA: TGCGCCAGCAGCTTGGGTCCCGGTTACCAAGAGACCCAGTACTTC
V: TRBV5-1
D: NA
J: TRBJ2-5
size: NA
length: 15

CDR3: CASSDFRSRFILNTEAFF
DNA: TGTGCCAGCAGTGACTTTAGGTCGCGTTTCATCCTTAACACTGAAGCTTTCTTT
V: TRBV6-1
D: NA
J: TRBJ1-1
size: NA
length: 18

CDR3: CASSYSGGTYEQYF
DNA: TGTGCCAGCAGTTACTCTGGGGGTACCTACGAGCAGTACTTC
V: TRBV6-5
D: NA
J: TRBJ2-7
size: NA
length: 14

CDR3: CASSQDPPGQRTGNTIYF
DNA: TGTGCCAGCAGCCAAGATCCTCCGGGACAGAGGACTGGAAACACCATATATTTT
V: TRBV4-2
D: TRBD1
J: TRBJ1-3
size: NA
length: 18

CDR3: CAIPGLIYNEQFF
DNA: TGTGCCATCCCGGGACTGATATACAATGAGCAGTTCTTC
V: TRBV7-9
D: NA
J: TRBJ2-1
size: NA
length: 13

CDR3: CSASVAAFQYF
DNA: TGCAGTGCTAGTGTGGCCGCCTTCCAGTACTTC
V: TRBV20-1
D: NA
J: TRBJ2-5
size: NA
length: 11

CDR3: CASSDFRQGAGEKLFF
DNA: TGTGCCAGCAGTGATTTCAGGCAGGGGGCGGGTGAAAAACTGTTTTTT
V: TRBV25-1
D: TRBD1
J: TRBJ1-4
size: NA
length: 16

CDR3: CASSVEAGYITAPQHF
DNA: TGTGCCAGCAGTGTTGAGGCTGGGTACATCACGGCGCCCCAGCATTTT
V: TRBV2
D: NA
J: TRBJ1-5
size: NA
length: 16

CDR3: CASSLNTGISPLHF
DNA: TGTGCCAGCAGCTTGAATACAGGGATTTCACCCCTCCACTTT
V: TRBV11-1
D: NA
J: TRBJ1-6
size: NA
length: 14

CDR3: CASPPITGTLAGELFF
DNA: TGTGCCAGCCCTCCTATAACCGGGACCTTGGCCGGGGAGCTGTTTTTT
V: TRBV18
D: NA
J: TRBJ2-2
size: NA
length: 16

CDR3: CASSSGQGGETQYF
DNA: TGCGCCAGCAGCTCGGGACAGGGTGGGGAGACCCAGTACTTC
V: TRBV5-1
D: TRBD1
J: TRBJ2-5
size: NA
length: 14

CDR3: CASRTGGNTEAFF
DNA: TGCGCCAGCAGGACAGGTGGGAACACTGAAGCTTTCTTT
V: TRBV5-1
D: NA
J: TRBJ1-1
size: NA
length: 13

CDR3: CASSFFRGKDTQYF
DNA: TGTGCCAGCAGCTTTTTCAGAGGAAAGGATACGCAGTATTTT
V: TRBV7-2
D: NA
J: TRBJ2-3
size: NA
length: 14

CDR3: CASSPWGTAYEQYF
DNA: TGTGCCAGCAGTCCTTGGGGGACCGCGTACGAGCAGTACTTC
V: TRBV25-1
D: NA
J: TRBJ2-7
size: NA
length: 14

CDR3: CASSEARGLNTEAFF
DNA: TGTGCCAGCAGTGAAGCGAGGGGGCTGAACACTGAAGCTTTCTTT
V: TRBV2
D: TRBD1
J: TRBJ1-1
size: NA
length: 15

CDR3: CATLGQGASLRGYTF
DNA: TGCGCCACCCTAGGACAGGGGGCTTCTTTGCGGGGCTACACCTTC
V: TRBV10-2
D: TRBD1
J: TRBJ1-2
size: NA
length: 15

CDR3: CASSQTQAEAFF
DNA: TGTGCCAGCAGTCAGACGCAGGCTGAAGCTTTCTTT
V: TRBV28
D: NA
J: TRBJ1-1
size: NA
length: 12

CDR3: CASSPVGGGNEQFF
DNA: TGCGCCAGCAGTCCAGTGGGGGGAGGGAATGAGCAGTTCTTC
V: TRBV10-1
D: TRBD2
J: TRBJ2-1
size: once
length: 14

CDR3: CASKRDSNQPQHF
DNA: TGTGCCAGCAAGAGAGATAGCAATCAGCCCCAGCATTTT
V: TRBV2
D: NA
J: TRBJ1-5
size: few
length: 13

CDR3: CASSPAGYGPRRYTEAFF
DNA: TGTGCCAGCAGTCCCGCAGGGTATGGACCACGGAGGTACACTGAAGCTTTCTTT
V: TRBV6-6
D: NA
J: TRBJ1-1
size: NA
length: 18

CDR3: CASSFIKTEGNSGNQPQHF
DNA: TGCGCCAGCAGCTTTATAAAAACAGAGGGCAATTCAGGGAATCAGCCCCAGCATTTT
V: TRBV5-1
D: NA
J: TRBJ1-5
size: NA
length: 19

CDR3: CASSEGSGDGLYEQYF
DNA: TGTGCCAGCAGTGAAGGAAGTGGGGACGGGCTCTACGAGCAGTACTTC
V: TRBV6-1
D: NA
J: TRBJ2-7
size: NA
length: 16

CDR3: CASSLLARAASNTEAFF
DNA: TGTGCCAGCAGTTTATTAGCCCGGGCAGCATCGAACACTGAAGCTTTCTTT
V: TRBV28
D: NA
J: TRBJ1-1
size: NA
length: 17

CDR3: CASSPIQDDLQEQYF
DNA: TGTGCCAGCTCACCAATCCAGGACGACCTTCAGGAGCAGTACTTC
V: TRBV18
D: NA
J: TRBJ2-7
size: NA
length: 15

CDR3: CASRLIGSPLHF
DNA: TGTGCCAGCCGCCTAATCGGTTCACCCCTCCACTTT
V: TRBV3-1/TRBV3-2
D: NA
J: TRBJ1-6
size: NA
length: 12

CDR3: CASSSTGGGVQETQYF
DNA: TGTGCCAGCAGCTCCACAGGGGGCGGTGTGCAAGAGACCCAGTACTTC
V: TRBV5-6
D: TRBD1
J: TRBJ2-5
size: NA
length: 16

CDR3: CASSLSTVLETQYF
DNA: TGTGCCAGCAGCTTATCCACAGTGTTGGAGACCCAGTACTTC
V: TRBV7-8
D: NA
J: TRBJ2-5
size: NA
length: 14

CDR3: CASSLVAARGYTF
DNA: TGTGCCAGCAGCTTGGTAGCAGCTAGGGGCTACACCTTC
V: TRBV5-6
D: NA
J: TRBJ1-2
size: NA
length: 13

CDR3: CASSSLAGAGYNEQFF
DNA: TGTGCCAGCAGCTCCCTAGCGGGGGCCGGATACAATGAGCAGTTCTTC
V: TRBV5-4
D: TRBD2
J: TRBJ2-1
size: NA
length: 16

CDR3: CASSLRLSDIQETQYF
DNA: TGTGCCAGCAGCTTGCGGCTTTCGGACATACAAGAGACCCAGTACTTC
V: TRBV5-6
D: NA
J: TRBJ2-5
size: once
length: 16

CDR3: CASSQVPSGANEQFF
DNA: TGTGCCAGCAGCCAAGTCCCCAGCGGGGCCAATGAGCAGTTCTTC
V: TRBV3-1/TRBV3-2
D: TRBD2
J: TRBJ2-1
size: few
length: 15

CDR3: CASSVANEQYF
DNA: TGTGCCAGCAGTGTAGCCAACGAGCAGTACTTC
V: TRBV2
D: NA
J: TRBJ2-7
size: NA
length: 11

CDR3: CASRLGTNYEQYF
DNA: TGTGCCAGCAGGCTTGGGACCAACTACGAGCAGTACTTC
V: TRBV5-6
D: NA
J: TRBJ2-7
size: NA
length: 13

CDR3: CASSLTGGEQFF
DNA: TGCGCCAGCAGCTTAACGGGAGGTGAGCAGTTCTTC
V: TRBV5-1
D: TRBD2
J: TRBJ2-1
size: NA
length: 12

CDR3: CASRLTGSYEQYF
DNA: TGCGCCAGCAGGCTGACGGGTTCCTACGAGCAGTACTTC
V: TRBV5-1
D: NA
J: TRBJ2-7
size: NA
length: 13

CDR3: CASSATWGASTGELFF
DNA: TGTGCCAGCAGTGCCACTTGGGGGGCAAGCACCGGGGAGCTGTTTTTT
V: TRBV2
D: NA
J: TRBJ2-2
size: once
length: 16

CDR3: CASREGQINYGYTF
DNA: TGCGCCAGCAGGGAGGGACAGATCAACTATGGCTACACCTTC
V: TRBV10-2
D: TRBD1
J: TRBJ1-2
size: NA
length: 14

CDR3: CASRGQVGNTIYF
DNA: TGTGCCAGCAGGGGACAGGTGGGAAACACCATATATTTT
V: TRBV12-3/TRBV12-4
D: TRBD1
J: TRBJ1-3
size: NA
length: 13

CDR3: CAVRGATDTQYF
DNA: TGTGCCGTGCGAGGGGCGACAGATACGCAGTATTTT
V: TRBV10-3
D: NA
J: TRBJ2-3
size: NA
length: 12

CDR3: CASSQDPFTEAFF
DNA: TGCGCCAGCAGCCAAGATCCCTTCACTGAAGCTTTCTTT
V: TRBV4-1
D: NA
J: TRBJ1-1
size: once
length: 13